Below, one T cell receptor (beta chain) is given with its context. Which antigen it targets is not known. Base qualities are not provided; no much larger clone lies one nucleotide away. The library was produced with the immunoSEQ multiplex PCR assay. In the authors' own workflow: To diagnose cytomegalovirus status from the catalog of TCR beta chain sequences, a statistical classification framework was built. The table was pulled from immuneACCESS by TCRdb, which kept in-frame rearrangements only. Such tables lose some clones; where checked, under half of the loss comes from unresolved V genes, and the rest has no known cause. That table is the source of V, J and clone size, and D and trimming were worked out from the DNA. The sample records approximately 97,000 clones, about 94% of which are singletons. The ten largest account for 0.95% to 1.3% of the sample. The data belong to a study of cytomegalovirus exposure and HLA in healthy donors (dated by TCRdb to 2015 to 2018). Broadly, across the study: According to a later analysis, the 120 or so validation repertoires were produced on the same platform as the 666 repertoires of the first cohort. The study was designed to test whether signatures of past pathogen exposure could be identified by cataloging public T cell receptors. A separate validation cohort of roughly 110 different subjects was used in addition to the approximately 640-subject first cohort. To predict cytomegalovirus infection status, the study brought together high-throughput TCR immunosequencing, statistical association of individual TCRs with disease status, and machine learning. What the study reported, not specific to this receptor: Across donors, most TCR sequences were observed very rarely, whereas some public TCRs were present in many individuals. In the study, around 150 TCR beta chains were listed as associated with cytomegalovirus. In vitro tests confirmed that a few of the cytomegalovirus-associated TCR beta chains recognize cytomegalovirus antigens. It was suggested by the authors that the approach could potentially be generalized to other disease states and immunological phenotypes. A later analysis lacked HLA typing for the validation cohort, so it scored co-occurrence in that cohort across all 110 or so repertoires. A later analysis found that TCRs clustered in the first cohort also tended to co-occur in the 120 validation repertoires, with 94% of cluster scores above 0. The classifier was reported to diagnose cytomegalovirus status with high specificity and sensitivity in both the original and validation cohorts.

V gives up 3 bases and J gives up 1 base, and the segment between their germline ends measures 8 bases. The CDR1 and CDR2 encoded by the germline V gene (reference sequence) are SGHKS and YYEKEE. Including the terminal cysteine and phenylalanine, the CDR3 comprises 14 residues. The entry retains the CDR3 DNA only, 42 bases that are in frame from base 1. Separate from the roughly 650-subject first cohort, the validation cohort of roughly 120 subjects was the group to which the donors belonged. This sequence was found in a woman under 40 in good health and CMV-seropositive. The rearrangement joined TRBV5-5 to TRBJ1-5, with TRBD1 perhaps the D gene, on 5 matching bases. Sequences were obtained from PBMCs. The nucleotide sequence is given as TGTGCCAGCAGCTGGGGCTCGAGCAATCAGCCCCAGCATTTT. The resulting protein is CASSWGSSNQPQHF.